This T cell receptor (beta chain) derives from a study of T cells in localized non-small cell lung cancer. Overall study findings and caveats: There were a median around 53 of the top 100 tumor clones appearing in adjacent lung. Adjacent uninvolved lung had the highest clonality, suggesting focused antigen responses. Increased T cell density in blood showed an association with longer overall survival. Only one tumor region went through sequencing, so heterogeneity may still be there.

The repertoire was sequenced with immunoSEQ multiplex PCR; TCRdb's copy has only in-frame clones and lacks some. The sample holds about 61,000 clones, around nine tenths seen once. This clone was detected only once. Antigen specificity is unknown. V dropped 8 bases and J dropped 4 bases, with 11 bases sitting between them. Looked up from germline, CDR1 is LNHDA and CDR2 is SQIVND (reference sequence). The CDR3 has 13 residues. The chain links TRBV19 to TRBJ2-2, with D perhaps matching TRBD1 (5 bases). The sample was peripheral blood, taken before any cancer treatment. The sequence came from a man between 40 and 75 years old with stage I squamous cell lung carcinoma. The CDR3 DNA reads as TGTGCCAGTTGGTCAGGGCGCACCGGGGAGCTGTTTTTT. Residues: CASWSGRTGELFF.